The clone carrying this T cell receptor (beta chain) was observed a handful of times. Its matching antigen is unknown. cDNA synthesis used the whole RNA isolate, giving expressed TCRB sequences. This table comes from immunoSEQ multiplex PCR, and its TCRdb copy is limited to in-frame clones, with some not included. Counted here are 250,000 to 300,000 clones, around 15% occurring once; the ten biggest clones make up less than 0.02%. The sample is drawn from a study of beta chain features in type 1 diabetes. Study-level findings and limits: TCRB CDR3s from Type 1 diabetes patients were moderately but significantly shorter in all four CD4+ subsets.

Germline CDR1 and CDR2: SGHAT and FQNNGV. The length of the CDR3 is 14 residues. V lost 3 bases, J lost 4 bases, and 7 bases lay in between. The specimen sequenced was naive CD4+ T cells from blood. This sequence joins TRBV11-2 and TRBJ2-6; the D gene is possibly TRBD2 (6 bases). The TCR originated in a man aged 25-40 years with type 1 diabetes. The CDR3 spells CASSFLAGANVLTF. In DNA, the CDR3 is TGTGCCAGCAGCTTCCTAGCGGGGGCCAACGTCCTGACTTTC. The full variable domain, completed using reference TRBV11-2 and TRBJ2-6, is EAGVAQSPRYKIIEKRQSVAFWCNPISGHATLYWYQQILGQGPKLLIQFQNNGVVDDSQLPKDRFSAERLKGVDSTLKIQPAKLEDSAVYLCASSFLAGANVLTFGAGSRLTVL.